The present T cell receptor beta chain was sequenced within a study of Ad26.COV2.S vaccination and SARS-CoV-2 variants. Noted treatment: approximately 18 received Ad26.COV2.S at low or high dose, single or two shots; roughly 5 received placebo; per-sample allocation not given. Day 63 after the first vaccine or placebo injection was the time point for sampling. An Ad26 vector that expressed Wuhan-strain SARS-CoV-2 spike constituted the vaccine. Some clones are missing from TCRdb's copy, which holds only in-frame ones; the method was immunoSEQ multiplex PCR. This table holds hundreds of thousands of clones, around 90% found once. The CDR3 covers 14 residues. Germline values: CDR1 MNHEY, CDR2 SVGEGT. V shed 4 bases and J shed 9 bases, with 16 bases lying between them.

The chain recombines TRBV6-2 or TRBV6-3 with TRBJ1-5; D is possibly TRBD1 (5 bases). The TCR sequence derives from a person aged 18-65 years who received the Ad26.COV2.S COVID-19 vaccine or a placebo. The sample consisted of peripheral blood, taken in a trial of Ad26.COV2.S vaccine versus placebo. The CDR3 protein is CASSSWDGAGPQHF. The CDR3 DNA sequence: TGTGCCAGCAGTTCCTGGGACGGCGCGGGGCCCCAGCATTTT.